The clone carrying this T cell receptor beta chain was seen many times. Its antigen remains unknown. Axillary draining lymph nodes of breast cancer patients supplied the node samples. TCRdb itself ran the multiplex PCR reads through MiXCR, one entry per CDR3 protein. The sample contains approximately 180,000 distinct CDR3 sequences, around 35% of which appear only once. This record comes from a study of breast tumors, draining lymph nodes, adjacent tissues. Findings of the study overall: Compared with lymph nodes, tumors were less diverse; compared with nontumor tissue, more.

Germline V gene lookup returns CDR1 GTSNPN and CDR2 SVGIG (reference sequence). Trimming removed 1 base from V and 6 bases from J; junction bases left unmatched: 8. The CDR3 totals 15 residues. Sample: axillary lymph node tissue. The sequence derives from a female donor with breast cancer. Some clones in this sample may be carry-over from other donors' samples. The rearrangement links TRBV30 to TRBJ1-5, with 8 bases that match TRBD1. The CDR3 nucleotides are TGTGCCTGGAGTGGCGGACAGGGTCGGGGTCAGCCCCAGCATTTT. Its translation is CAWSGGQGRGQPQHF.